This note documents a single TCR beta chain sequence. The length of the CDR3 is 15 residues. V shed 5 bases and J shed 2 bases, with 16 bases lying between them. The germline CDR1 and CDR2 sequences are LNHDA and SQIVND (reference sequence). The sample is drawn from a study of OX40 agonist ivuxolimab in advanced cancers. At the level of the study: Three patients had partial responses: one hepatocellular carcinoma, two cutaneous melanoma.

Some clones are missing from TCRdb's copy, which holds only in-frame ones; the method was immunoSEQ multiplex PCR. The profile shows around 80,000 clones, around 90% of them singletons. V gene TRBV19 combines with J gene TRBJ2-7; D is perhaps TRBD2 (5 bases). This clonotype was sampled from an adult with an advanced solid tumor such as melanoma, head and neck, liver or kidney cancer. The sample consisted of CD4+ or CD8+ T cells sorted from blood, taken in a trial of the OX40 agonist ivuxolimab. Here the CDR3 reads CASSLGATKPYEQYF. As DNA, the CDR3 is TGTGCCAGTAGTCTGGGAGCCACTAAGCCCTACGAGCAGTACTTC.